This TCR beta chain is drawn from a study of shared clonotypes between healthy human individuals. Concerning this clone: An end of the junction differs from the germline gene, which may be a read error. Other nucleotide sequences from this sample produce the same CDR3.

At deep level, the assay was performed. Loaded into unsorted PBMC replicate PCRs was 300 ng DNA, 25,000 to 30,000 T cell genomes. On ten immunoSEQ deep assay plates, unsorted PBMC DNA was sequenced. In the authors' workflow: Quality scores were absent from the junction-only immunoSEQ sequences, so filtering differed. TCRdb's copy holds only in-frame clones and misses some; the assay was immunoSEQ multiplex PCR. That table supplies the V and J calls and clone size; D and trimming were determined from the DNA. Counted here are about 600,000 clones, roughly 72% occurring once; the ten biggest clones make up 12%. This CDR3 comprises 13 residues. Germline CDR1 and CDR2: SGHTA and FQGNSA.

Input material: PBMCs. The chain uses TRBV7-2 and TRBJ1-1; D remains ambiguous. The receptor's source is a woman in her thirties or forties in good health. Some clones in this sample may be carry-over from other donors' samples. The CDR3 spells CASSLRANTEAFF. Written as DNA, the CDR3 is TGTGCCAGCAGCTTGCGGGCGAACACTGAGGCTTTCTTT.